Below, 32 T cell receptor beta chains from the same sample are listed, as sequenced in a study of beta chain features in type 1 diabetes. Expressed TCRB transcripts were sequenced after all isolated RNA was converted to cDNA. Method: immunoSEQ multiplex PCR; TCRdb's copy keeps in-frame clones and lacks some. Among 300,000 to 350,000 clones listed, about 19% were seen once. Material: naive CD4+ T cells from blood. These receptors came from a young woman in good health.

V is TRBV18 and J is TRBJ1-3, with TRBD1 matching over 8 bases. The ends lost 1 base at V and 2 bases at J; junction bases unmatched: 4. The CDR3 covers 16 residues. Germline CDR1 and CDR2: KGHSH and LQKENI. CDR3 nucleotide sequence: TGTGCCAGCTCACCACGGCAGGGGGCTACTGGAAACACCATATATTTT. Translating gives CASSPRQGATGNTIYF.

The sample holds a few counts of this clone. The rearrangement joins TRBV5-1 to TRBJ2-1, with 10 bases identical to TRBD1. The germline V gene encodes CDR1 SGHRS and CDR2 YFSETQ. J lost 4 bases, V lost 4 bases, and 2 bases had no gene match. The CDR3 sequence is 14 residues long. The CDR3 protein is CASSRDRGYNEQFF. The CDR3 DNA reads TGCGCCAGCAGCAGGGACAGGGGTTACAATGAGCAGTTCTTC. The full variable domain, rest sourced from reference TRBV5-1 and TRBJ2-1, is KAGVTQTPRYLIKTRGQQVTLSCSPISGHRSVSWYQQTPGQGLQFLFEYFSETQRNKGNFPGRFSGRQFSNSRSEMNVSTLELGDSALYLCASSRDRGYNEQFFGPGTRLTVL.

This clone has just a few counts. The chain is built from TRBV9 and TRBJ2-1; 12 bases are shared with TRBD2. The CDR3 length is 16 residues. J lost 10 bases, V lost 0 bases, and 8 bases had no gene match. Germline CDR1 reads SGDLS; CDR2 reads YYNGEE. The CDR3 DNA reads TGTGCCAGCAGCGTAGGGGTGACTAGCGGGGGAAAAGAGCAGTTCTTC. It specifies CASSVGVTSGGKEQFF.

CDR3 in DNA: TGTGCCAGCAGTTACTCGACGGCGGATCCTGAAGCTTTCTTT. Its translation is CASSYSTADPEAFF. The chain has TRBV6-5 and TRBJ1-1; no reliable D call. The germline V gene has CDR1 MNHEY and CDR2 SVGAGI. The V end lost 0 bases, the J end lost 6 bases, and 11 bases lay between the germline ends. The CDR3 is 14 residues long.

The chain has TRBV5-4 and TRBJ2-3; D remains ambiguous. This CDR3 comprises 13 residues. In germline, CDR1 is SGHNT, CDR2 YYREEE (reference sequence). Trimming removed 0 bases from V and 6 bases from J, with 8 bases in between. The CDR3 reads CASSLEPGDTQYF. CDR3 in DNA: TGTGCCAGCAGCTTGGAGCCCGGGGATACGCAGTATTTT.

The genes are TRBV5-4 and TRBJ2-7; 7 nucleotides agree with TRBD2. Unmatched junction bases numbered 7, after V lost 0 bases and J lost 4 bases. The CDR3 spans 15 residues. The germline V gene has CDR1 SGHNT and CDR2 YYREEE (reference sequence). CDR3 nucleotide sequence: TGTGCCAGCAGCTTGGCCGGGAATAGCGGGTACGAGCAGTACTTC. Translation gives CASSLAGNSGYEQYF.

The genes are TRBV11-3 and TRBJ2-5; perhaps TRBD2 as D (6 bases). With 5 bases removed from V and 2 bases from J, the gap between germline ends came to 12 bases. The CDR3 length is 14 residues. Germline CDR1 reads SGHNT; CDR2 reads YENEEA. The CDR3 here is CASSTRDSQETQYF. The CDR3, as DNA: TGTGCCAGCAGCACCCGGGACTCTCAAGAGACCCAGTACTTC.

The count of this clone is one. The V gene is TRBV5-6, the J gene TRBJ2-3; a possible D gene is TRBD2 (5 bases). The CDR3 is 15 amino acids. CDR1 and CDR2 from the germline V gene are SGHDT and YYEEEE. V lost 1 base to trimming and J lost 6 bases, with 15 bases between them. CDR3 in DNA: TGTGCCAGCAGCTTGCGGGTCCGAGGGTACGATACGCAGTATTTT. Translated: CASSLRVRGYDTQYF.

This clone was seen only a few times. The chain couples TRBV7-8 to TRBJ1-2; D is uncertain. The germline V and J ends were trimmed by 2 bases and 2 bases, with 6 bases remaining between them. Germline V gives CDR1 SGHVS, CDR2 FQNEAQ. This CDR3 contains 13 residues. CDR3 DNA: TGTGCCAGCAGCTTAAATACAAACTATGGCTACACCTTC. This gives the protein CASSLNTNYGYTF. Drawing the rest from reference TRBV7-8 and TRBJ1-2, the complete variable domain is GAGVSQSPRYKVAKRGQDVALRCDPISGHVSLFWYQQALGQGPEFLTYFQNEAQLDKSGLPSDRFFAERPEGSVSTLKIQRTQQEDSAVYLCASSLNTNYGYTFGSGTRLTVV.

A few counts support this clone. This chain links TRBV27 with TRBJ1-2, with 9 bases aligning to TRBD1. There are 13 residues in the CDR3. Unmatched junction bases numbered 4, after V lost 5 bases and J lost 6 bases. CDR1 is MNHEY, CDR2 SMNVEV, per germline (reference sequence). For the CDR3, the DNA is TGTGCCAGCAGTCACAGGGGGCAGGATGGCTACACCTTC. Encoded protein: CASSHRGQDGYTF.

This clone was seen a handful of times. The chain links TRBV6-6 to TRBJ2-5, with TRBD2 as a possible D gene (7 bases). Per the germline V gene, CDR1 is MNHNY and CDR2 is SVGAGI (reference sequence). V was clipped by 2 bases and J by 2 bases, with 9 bases between them. The CDR3 spans 14 residues. Here the CDR3 reads CASSYRGGQETQYF. The CDR3 DNA sequence: TGTGCCAGCAGTTACAGGGGGGGGCAAGAGACCCAGTACTTC.

There are a few counts of this clone. J is TRBJ1-1 and V is TRBV2; TRBD1 aligns across 8 bases. CDR1 is SNHLY, CDR2 FYNNEI, per germline. The CDR3 runs to 15 residues. After removal of 5 bases from V and 5 bases from J, the junction contained 10 bases not matched to a gene. The CDR3 spells CASSKEATGGTEAFF. CDR3 sequence (DNA): TGTGCCAGCAGTAAGGAAGCTACAGGGGGAACTGAAGCTTTCTTT.

This clone was seen a few times. The genes are TRBV6-9 and TRBJ1-1; no clear D. Germline loops: CDR1 MNHGY, CDR2 SVAAGI. With 8 bases removed from V and 3 bases from J, the gap between germline ends came to 13 bases. The CDR3 totals 13 residues. CDR3 protein: CASVWRSDTEAFF. The CDR3, as DNA: TGTGCCAGCGTTTGGAGGTCGGACACTGAAGCTTTCTTT.

This clone has just a few counts. The J gene is TRBJ2-3, the V gene TRBV15; 10 bases line up with TRBD2. This CDR3 has 12 residues. Germline V lookup: CDR1 LNHNV, CDR2 YYDKDF (reference sequence). Germline trimming cut 1 base from V and 14 bases from J; bases unmatched to any gene: 3. CDR3 sequence: CATSRASGRRYF. As DNA, the CDR3 is TGTGCCACCAGCAGAGCTAGCGGGAGAAGGTATTTT.

This clone was detected a few times. V is TRBV27 and J is TRBJ1-1, with a possible D match to TRBD1 (5 bases). V shed 6 bases and J shed 5 bases, with 13 bases lying between them. Germline lookup yields CDR1 MNHEY and CDR2 SMNVEV (reference sequence). There are 13 residues in the CDR3. The CDR3 protein is CASRREGITEAFF. The CDR3 nucleotides read TGTGCCAGCAGGCGGGAGGGGATTACTGAAGCTTTCTTT.

This clone occurred a few times. This chain connects TRBV30 to TRBJ1-2, with D hard to call. V was clipped by 1 base and J by 5 bases, with 8 bases between them. Germline CDR1 is GTSNPN and CDR2 is SVGIG (reference sequence). This CDR3 contains 12 residues. This chain's CDR3 is CAWSEIEYGYTF. In nucleotides, the CDR3 is TGTGCCTGGAGTGAAATCGAGTATGGCTACACCTTC.

This clone has more than one count but fewer than ten. Here the CDR3 reads CAWIIPWTGGRDGYTF. CDR3 bases: TGTGCCTGGATCATTCCCTGGACAGGGGGAAGAGATGGCTACACCTTC. The chain employs TRBV30 and TRBJ1-2; 10 nucleotides match TRBD1. The CDR3 contains 16 residues. The V gene end was trimmed by 4 bases and the J gene end by 6 bases; junction bases not matched to a gene: 14. Germline values: CDR1 GTSNPN, CDR2 SVGIG (reference sequence).

V gene TRBV9 combines with J gene TRBJ2-7; 9 bases match TRBD1. Germline CDR1 is SGDLS and CDR2 is YYNGEE. The CDR3 has 16 amino acids. After removal of 0 bases from V and 5 bases from J, the junction contained 9 bases not matched to a gene. The CDR3: CASSVATGTGQNEQYF. CDR3 bases: TGTGCCAGCAGCGTAGCTACGGGGACAGGGCAGAACGAGCAGTACTTC.

This clone was counted only a few times. J is TRBJ2-7 and V is TRBV29-1; TRBD2 matches at 13 bases. This CDR3 is built from 16 residues. The junction had 11 bases not matched to a gene; V was cut back by 4 bases and J by 5 bases. Germline lookup yields CDR1 SQVTM and CDR2 ANQGSEA. CDR3 nucleotide sequence: TGCAGCGTTGTTATAACTAGCGGGAGGGCCGTCCACGAGCAGTACTTC. Residues: CSVVITSGRAVHEQYF.

The chain couples TRBV29-1 to TRBJ2-5; 7 bases match TRBD1. CDR1 is SQVTM, CDR2 ANQGSEA, per germline. V was clipped by 4 bases and J by 4 bases; unmatched bases: 3. This CDR3 region has 12 residues. CDR3 DNA: TGCAGCGTTGCTGACAGGGCAGAGACCCAGTACTTC. It encodes CSVADRAETQYF.

The chain joins TRBV30 to TRBJ1-1; D possibly corresponds to TRBD1 (6 bases). There are 12 residues in the CDR3. Trimming left V 0 bases short and J 7 bases short, with 9 bases between. The germline V gene has CDR1 GTSNPN and CDR2 SVGIG (reference sequence). CDR3 in DNA: TGTGCCTGGAGTGTACAGGGAATTGAAGCTTTCTTT. As protein: CAWSVQGIEAFF.

Turning to this clone: One end of the junction does not line up with germline, which may come from a read error. V usage is TRBV5-6 and J usage is TRBJ2-1; 8 bases are shared with TRBD1. This CDR3 is built from 11 residues. Germline loops: CDR1 SGHDT, CDR2 YYEEEE. The CDR3 loop reads CASSTGTGDLF. The CDR3 bases are TGTGCCAGCAGCACCGGGACAGGAGACCTCTTC.

Here the CDR3 DNA reads TGTGCCAGCAGCCCGGGGAGCGGCTCCTACGAGCAGTACTTC. Amino acid sequence: CASSPGSGSYEQYF. This chain connects TRBV25-1 to TRBJ2-7; a weak D match, TRBD2 (5 bases). This CDR3 has 14 amino acids. The germline V gene encodes CDR1 MGHDK and CDR2 SYGVNS. The V and J ends lost 6 bases and 0 bases respectively, with 12 bases between them.

This clone was seen only a few times. CDR3 residues: CSVARLLASTDTQYF. The CDR3 DNA follows: TGCAGCGTTGCCCGGTTACTAGCGTCCACAGATACGCAGTATTTT. The V call is TRBV29-1, the J call TRBJ2-3; 7 positions agree with TRBD2. Per the germline V gene, CDR1 is SQVTM and CDR2 is ANQGSEA. With 4 bases clipped from V and 2 bases from J, the junction kept 9 bases outside the gene matches. This CDR3 region has 15 residues.

The rearrangement uses TRBV2 and TRBJ2-2, with 9 bases identical to TRBD1. Per the germline V gene, CDR1 is SNHLY and CDR2 is FYNNEI. The CDR3 is made up of 15 amino acids. V trimming: 3 bases; J trimming: 7 bases; junction bases outside the gene matches: 6. CDR3 protein: CASSEGQGFGGELFF. CDR3 in DNA: TGTGCCAGCAGTGAGGGACAGGGTTTCGGCGGGGAGCTGTTTTTT. The full variable domain, rest sourced from reference TRBV2 and TRBJ2-2, is EPEVTQTPSHQVTQMGQEVILRCVPISNHLYFYWYRQILGQKVEFLVSFYNNEISEKSEIFDDQFSVERPDGSNFTLKIRSTKLEDSAMYFCASSEGQGFGGELFFGEGSRLTVL.

This clone was found a few times. V usage is TRBV30 and J usage is TRBJ1-2, with D possibly matching TRBD1 (6 bases). Germline assignment: CDR1 GTSNPN and CDR2 SVGIG (reference sequence). CDR3 length equals 12 residues. Trimming shortened V by 0 bases and J by 6 bases, and 8 bases separated the two germline ends. CDR3 region: CAWSVQGHGYTF. The CDR3 DNA is TGTGCCTGGAGTGTACAGGGCCATGGCTACACCTTC.

This chain uses TRBV15 with TRBJ2-5; no definite D call. Trimming pared 5 bases from V and 3 bases from J, leaving 16 bases between. The CDR3 consists of 15 residues. Germline lookup yields CDR1 LNHNV and CDR2 YYDKDF (reference sequence). CDR3 in DNA: TGTGCCACCAGCCCCACGAGAGCGCCAGAAGAGACCCAGTACTTC. It is translated as CATSPTRAPEETQYF.

The rearrangement joins TRBV5-4 to TRBJ2-3, with a possible D match to TRBD1 (6 bases). The germline CDR1 and CDR2 sequences are SGHNT and YYREEE (reference sequence). The CDR3 consists of 14 residues. The V gene lost 4 bases and the J gene lost 4 bases, with 13 bases spanning the gap. CDR3 protein: CASSQETGSDTQYF. The CDR3 DNA reads as TGTGCCAGCAGCCAGGAAACAGGGTCAGATACGCAGTATTTT.

The gene calls are TRBV6-1 and TRBJ2-1; 9 bases map to TRBD2. Germline values: CDR1 MNHNS, CDR2 SASEGT. The CDR3 extends over 15 amino acids. J lost 10 bases, V lost 4 bases, and 11 bases had no gene match. CDR3 region: CASSGRSGTSFEQFF. CDR3 DNA sequence: TGTGCCAGCAGTGGCCGGTCCGGGACTAGCTTCGAGCAGTTCTTC.

This clone turned up a few times. The V gene is TRBV19, the J gene TRBJ2-6; the D gene is possibly TRBD2 (5 bases). CDR1 is LNHDA, CDR2 SQIVND, per germline (reference sequence). The CDR3 length is 17 residues. V was clipped by 3 bases and J by 0 bases, with 12 bases between them. CDR3 sequence: CASSMGRRNSGANVLTF. The CDR3 DNA reads as TGTGCCAGTAGTATGGGGAGACGGAACTCTGGGGCCAACGTCCTGACTTTC. Supplemented by reference TRBV19 and TRBJ2-6, the full variable domain reads DGGITQSPKYLFRKEGQNVTLSCEQNLNHDAMYWYRQDPGQGLRLIYYSQIVNDFQKGDIAEGYSVSREKKESFPLTVTSAQKNPTAFYLCASSMGRRNSGANVLTFGAGSRLTVL.

This clone was observed a handful of times. The rearrangement uses TRBV25-1 and TRBJ2-7; 9 bases fit TRBD1. This CDR3 is built from 17 residues. From germline, CDR1 is MGHDK and CDR2 SYGVNS. Losses at the gene ends were 6 bases for V and 2 bases for J; bases not matched to a gene: 14. The CDR3 sequence is CASRAARGDRDAYEQYF. In DNA, the CDR3 is TGTGCCAGCAGAGCAGCGAGGGGGGACAGGGACGCCTACGAGCAGTACTTC.

The table lists this clone with a few counts. Other DNA sequences in the sample encode the same CDR3. J is TRBJ2-7 and V is TRBV30; a possible D gene is TRBD1 (5 bases). The CDR3 has 11 amino acids. Trimming stripped 1 base from V and 4 bases from J, with 5 bases between. CDR1 is GTSNPN and CDR2 is SVGIG in the germline V gene (reference sequence). Written as DNA, the CDR3 is TGTGCCTGGAGTGGGACATACGAGCAGTACTTC. Residues: CAWSGTYEQYF.